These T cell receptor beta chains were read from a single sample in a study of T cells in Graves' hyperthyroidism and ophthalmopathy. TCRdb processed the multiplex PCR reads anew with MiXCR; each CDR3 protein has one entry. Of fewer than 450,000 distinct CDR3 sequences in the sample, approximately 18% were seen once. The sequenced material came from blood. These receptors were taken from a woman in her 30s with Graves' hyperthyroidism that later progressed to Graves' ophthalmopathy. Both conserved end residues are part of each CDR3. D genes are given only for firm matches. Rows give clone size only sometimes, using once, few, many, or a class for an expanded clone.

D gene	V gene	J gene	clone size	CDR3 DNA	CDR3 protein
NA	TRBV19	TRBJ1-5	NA	TGTGCCAGTACGACAGGACGGCAGCCCCAGCATTTT	CASTTGRQPQHF
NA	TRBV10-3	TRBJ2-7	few	TGTGCCATCAGTACCCTCGGGACGTCGGATACGGGCGAGCAGTACTTC	CAISTLGTSDTGEQYF
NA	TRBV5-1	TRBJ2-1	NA	TGCGCCAGCAGCTTGGGCTGGGACTTCGCTTCCTACAATGAGCAGTTCTTC	CASSLGWDFASYNEQFF
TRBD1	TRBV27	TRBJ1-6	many	TGTGCCAGCGGTCCGGGACAGCATAATTCACCCCTCCACTTT	CASGPGQHNSPLHF
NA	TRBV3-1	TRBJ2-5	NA	TGTGCCAGCAGCCAAGACCCCCCAGAGGACGTAAGGCAAGAGACCCAGTACTTC	CASSQDPPEDVRQETQYF
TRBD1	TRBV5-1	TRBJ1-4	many	TGCGCCAGCAGTATGACAGGGGGGCGTGAGGAAAAACTGTTTTTT	CASSMTGGREEKLFF
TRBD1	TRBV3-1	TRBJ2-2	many	TGTGCCAGCAGCCTCCCGACAGGGTGGGACGCGAACACCGGGGAGCTGTTTTTT	CASSLPTGWDANTGELFF
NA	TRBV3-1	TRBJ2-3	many	TGTGCCAGCAGCCAAGATAGTACAGATACGCAGTATTTT	CASSQDSTDTQYF
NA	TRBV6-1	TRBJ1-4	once	TGTGCCAGCAGAGACAGGTTTGGGATGAATGAAAAACTGTTTTTT	CASRDRFGMNEKLFF
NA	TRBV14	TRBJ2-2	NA	TGTGCCAGCAGCCACATCGCGTCCCCATTACCGGGACAGGTCCTTCGGGGGGCCGGGGAGCTGTTTTTT	CASSHIASPLPGQVLRGAGELFF
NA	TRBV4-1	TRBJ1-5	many	TGCGCCAGCAGCCAAGGGGGGCAGGGGACTCAGCCCCAGCATTTT	CASSQGGQGTQPQHF
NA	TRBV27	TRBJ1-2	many	TGTGCCAGTTGGGGGCGGGGAGTCGGTGGCTACACCTTC	CASWGRGVGGYTF
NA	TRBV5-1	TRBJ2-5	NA	TGCGCCAGCAGCTTGGACAGGGCTTTAACTGGGACCCAGTACTTC	CASSLDRALTGTQYF
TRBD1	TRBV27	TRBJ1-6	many	TGTGCCACCGACTCGCGGGACAGGGTGGAAAGATCACCCCTCCACTTT	CATDSRDRVERSPLHF
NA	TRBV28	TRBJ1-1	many	TGTGCCAGCAGTTTTGGGATGGGCACTGAAGCTTTCTTT	CASSFGMGTEAFF
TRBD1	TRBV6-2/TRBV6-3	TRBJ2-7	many	TGTGCCAGCATCGCCAGACAGGGGTACTCCTACGAGCAGTACTTC	CASIARQGYSYEQYF
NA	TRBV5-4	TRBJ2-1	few	TGTGCCAGCAGCTTGGACAAGAGGCAGTTCTTC	CASSLDKRQFF
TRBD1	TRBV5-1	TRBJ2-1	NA	TGCGCCAGCAGCTCCGGACAGGACCCAAGGGAATATGAGCAGTTCTTC	CASSSGQDPREYEQFF
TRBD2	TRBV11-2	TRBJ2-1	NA	TGTGCCAGCAGCTTAGTAGCGGGAGTATCCTACAATGAGCAGTTCTTC	CASSLVAGVSYNEQFF
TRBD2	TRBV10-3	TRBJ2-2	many	TGTGCCATCAGCACTAGCGGGGGGATGAACACCGGGGAGCTGTTTTTT	CAISTSGGMNTGELFF
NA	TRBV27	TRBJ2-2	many	TGTGCCAGCAGTAGGCTAGTTGGGTTTCGGAACACCGGGGAGCTGTTTTTT	CASSRLVGFRNTGELFF
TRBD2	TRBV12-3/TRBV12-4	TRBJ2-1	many	TGTGCCAGCAGGCGGCTAGCGGGAGGCAATGAGCAGTTCTTC	CASRRLAGGNEQFF
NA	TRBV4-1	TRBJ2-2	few	TGCGCCAGCGCAGGGGAGGAAACCGGGGAGCTGTTTTTT	CASAGEETGELFF
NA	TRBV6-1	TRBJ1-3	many	TGTGCCAGCAGCCTCTACCCTGGACAGAGCTCTGGAAACACCATATATTTT	CASSLYPGQSSGNTIYF
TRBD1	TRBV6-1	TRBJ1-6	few	TGTGCCAGCGGGCCGGGACAGAGCTCCTATAATTCACCCCTCCACTTT	CASGPGQSSYNSPLHF
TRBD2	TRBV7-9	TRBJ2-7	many	TGTGCCAGCAGCGCCAGCGGGAGCCCATCCTACGAGCAGTACTTC	CASSASGSPSYEQYF
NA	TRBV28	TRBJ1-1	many	TGTGCCAGCAGCCAGGACTCCGGCGCTTTCTTT	CASSQDSGAFF
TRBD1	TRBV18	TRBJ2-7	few	TGTGCCAGCTCTCGACAGGGTCGCTACGAGCAGTACTTC	CASSRQGRYEQYF
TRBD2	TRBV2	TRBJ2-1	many	TGTGCCGGGACGAACGGGCTAGCGGCCTTTAAGCAGTTCTTC	CAGTNGLAAFKQFF
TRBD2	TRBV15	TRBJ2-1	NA	TGTGCCACCAGCAGTGTGACTAGCGGGAGGATTGTCAATGAGCAGTTCTTC	CATSSVTSGRIVNEQFF
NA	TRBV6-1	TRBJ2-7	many	TGTGCCAGCAGTGACCGGAGAGGACGCGAGCAGTACTTC	CASSDRRGREQYF
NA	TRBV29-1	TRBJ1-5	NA	TGCAGCGTTGTTGTGAGGGGCGGTCAGCCCCAGCATTTT	CSVVVRGGQPQHF
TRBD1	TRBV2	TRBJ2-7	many	TGTGCCAGCGGAGGACAGGGGTTCGGCGAGCAGTACTTC	CASGGQGFGEQYF
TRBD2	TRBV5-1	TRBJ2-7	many	TGCGCCAGCAGCTCAGCGGGACTACACTACGAGCAGTACTTC	CASSSAGLHYEQYF
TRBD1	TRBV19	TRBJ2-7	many	TGTGCCAGTAGCTTTTACGGGACAGAGACTTACTACGAGCAGTACTTC	CASSFYGTETYYEQYF
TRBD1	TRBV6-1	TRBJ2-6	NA	TGTGCCAGCAGGCGACAGGGGGGCGGGGCCAACGTCCTGACTTTC	CASRRQGGGANVLTF
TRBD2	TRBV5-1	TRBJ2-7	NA	TGCGCCAGCAGCTGGGAAACTAGCGCCTACGAGCAGTACTTC	CASSWETSAYEQYF
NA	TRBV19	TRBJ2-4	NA	TGTGCCAGTAGTATCGACCGGCCGGGACCGAGGAACATTCAGTACTTC	CASSIDRPGPRNIQYF
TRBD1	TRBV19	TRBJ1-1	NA	TGTGCCAGTAAAGACAGGGATAGGATTGAAGCTTTCTTT	CASKDRDRIEAFF
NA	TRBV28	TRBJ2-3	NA	TGTGCCAGCAGTTTGAGGGGTCGAGTGCAGTATTTT	CASSLRGRVQYF
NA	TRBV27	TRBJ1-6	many	TGTGCCAGCAGTCCGACGAGGGGGGTAGAGTCCTATAATTCACCCCTCCACTTT	CASSPTRGVESYNSPLHF